These 26 T cell receptor beta chains were all obtained from the same sample, sequenced in a study of a mutant IDH1 vaccine in newly diagnosed glioma. TCRdb's table, derived via immunoSEQ multiplex PCR, lists solely in-frame clones and lacks some. The sample has 30,000 to 40,000 clones, more than 70% seen once. Noted time point: baseline, week 1 (first vaccination visit). Treatment reported: pre-vaccination baseline after standard-of-care therapy. This specimen consisted of peripheral blood mononuclear cells (PBMCs), obtained from a glioma patient treated with radiotherapy, temozolomide or both. These TCRs come from a man aged 45 to 65 with glioma. Some clones in this sample may be carry-over from other donors' samples.

This chain links TRBV6-4 with TRBJ2-7; TRBD2 matches at 10 bases. The CDR3 runs to 15 residues. Germline CDR1 reads MRHNA; CDR2 reads SNTAGT. V lost 3 bases, J lost 1 base, and 3 bases stayed unmatched. CDR3 sequence (DNA): TGTGCCAGCAGTGAGGAGCGGGGGGGATCCTACGAGCAGTACTTC. Protein sequence: CASSEERGGSYEQYF.

V gene TRBV11-1 combines with J gene TRBJ2-3, with D possibly TRBD2 on 5 matching bases. V dropped 4 bases and J dropped 0 bases, with 20 bases sitting between them. The CDR3 is 18 amino acids. CDR1 is SGHAT and CDR2 is FQDESV in the germline V gene (reference sequence). The CDR3 bases are TGTGCCAGCAGCTCGACCGTGCAGTTAGCGAGTAGCACAGATACGCAGTATTTT. Translation gives CASSSTVQLASSTDTQYF.

This chain links TRBV7-9 with TRBJ2-7; 10 bases match TRBD2. The CDR3 runs to 14 residues. Germline lookup yields CDR1 SEHNR and CDR2 FQNEAQ (reference sequence). V shed 4 bases, J shed 7 bases, and the junction held 7 bases outside the gene matches. The CDR3 nucleotides are TGTGCCAGCAGCTCCAGCGGGAGGGCGGGGGAGCAGTACTTC. Translated: CASSSSGRAGEQYF.

The chain employs TRBV11-2 and TRBJ1-1; D is unresolved. The CDR3 covers 12 residues. CDR1 SGHAT and CDR2 FQNNGV come from the germline V gene. V lost 4 bases to trimming and J lost 3 bases, with 6 bases between them. CDR3 loop: CASSSGDTEAFF. CDR3 coding DNA: TGTGCCAGCAGCTCTGGCGACACTGAAGCTTTCTTT.

The V gene is TRBV4-1, the J gene TRBJ2-3, with a possible D match to TRBD2 (5 bases). V was shortened by 2 bases and J by 1 base, with 10 bases between the two germline ends. Germline CDR1 and CDR2: MGHRA and YSYEKL. The CDR3 runs to 15 residues. The CDR3 DNA is TGCGCCAGCAGCCAAATTGACGGGGGCACAGATACGCAGTATTTT. It encodes CASSQIDGGTDTQYF.

This clone was found once. The V gene is TRBV4-1, the J gene TRBJ1-2; D uncertain. The V gene lost 0 bases and the J gene lost 0 bases, with 8 bases spanning the gap. Germline CDR1 and CDR2: MGHRA and YSYEKL. The CDR3 extends over 15 amino acids. In nucleotides, the CDR3 is TGCGCCAGCAGCCAAGAGTCCCGACCTAACTATGGCTACACCTTC. Amino acids: CASSQESRPNYGYTF.

The rearrangement links TRBV6-1 to TRBJ1-2; D not certain. The CDR3 extends over 14 amino acids. Trimming left V 1 base short and J 4 bases short, with 10 bases between. CDR1 and CDR2 from the germline V gene are MNHNS and SASEGT. DNA for the CDR3: TGTGCCAGCAGTGAAGAATGGCAGTCCTATGGCTACACCTTC. This sequence encodes CASSEEWQSYGYTF.

This sequence joins TRBV14 and TRBJ2-2, with 7 nucleotides matching TRBD2. Per germline, CDR1 SGHDN and CDR2 FVKESK. The CDR3 sequence is 18 residues long. V was pared by 2 bases and J by 6 bases, with 15 bases of the junction left unmatched. The CDR3 reads CASSQKFGTGGTSGELFF. CDR3 DNA: TGTGCCAGCAGCCAAAAGTTCGGAACGGGGGGAACGTCCGGGGAGCTGTTTTTT.

This sequence joins TRBV28 and TRBJ1-1, with D unclear. Between the trimmed V and J ends, which lost 7 bases and 4 bases, there was a span of 19 bases. CDR3 length equals 15 residues. From germline, CDR1 is MDHEN and CDR2 SYDVKM. Here the CDR3 reads CASIAGVVRGTEAFF. The CDR3 DNA follows: TGTGCCAGCATCGCCGGCGTGGTTCGTGGCACTGAAGCTTTCTTT.

This clone appeared a few times. The CDR3 DNA is TGCGCCAGCAGCTTGTTCGGGGGGAACACTGAAGCTTTCTTT. It codes for CASSLFGGNTEAFF. The genes are TRBV5-1 and TRBJ1-1; weak D call: TRBD1 (5 bases). Looked up from germline, CDR1 is SGHRS and CDR2 is YFSETQ. With 1 base removed from V and 1 base from J, the gap between germline ends came to 8 bases. The CDR3 consists of 14 residues.

The genes are TRBV5-1 and TRBJ2-7; 8 bases fit TRBD1. The V gene's germline CDR1 is SGHRS and CDR2 YFSETQ. The V gene end was trimmed by 3 bases and the J gene end by 0 bases; junction bases not matched to a gene: 5. This CDR3 spans 15 amino acids. The CDR3 bases are TGCGCCAGCAGCTCCGGACAGGGTGTCTCCTACGAGCAGTACTTC. It codes for CASSSGQGVSYEQYF.

This sequence joins TRBV7-9 and TRBJ1-5; the D is unclear. V lost 5 bases, J lost 6 bases, and 8 bases lay in between. Germline V CDR1 and CDR2: SEHNR, FQNEAQ (reference sequence). CDR3 length: 12 residues. The CDR3 region has the DNA TGTGCCAGCAGCCTCCCTAGTCAGCCCCAGCATTTT. Translated: CASSLPSQPQHF.

The CDR3 here is CASSEMKFYGYTF. As DNA, the CDR3 is TGTGCCAGCAGTGAAATGAAGTTCTATGGCTACACCTTC. The chain employs TRBV6-1 and TRBJ1-2; D is ambiguous. The CDR3 runs 13 residues. Germline CDR1 is MNHNS and CDR2 is SASEGT. The V end was cut by 2 bases, the J end by 4 bases, with 8 bases between.

The V call is TRBV2, the J call TRBJ1-1, with 7 bases that match TRBD1. Losses at the gene ends were 9 bases for V and 4 bases for J; bases not matched to a gene: 8. The germline CDR1 and CDR2 sequences are SNHLY and FYNNEI. The CDR3 spans 13 residues. The CDR3 DNA reads as TGTGCCAGGAAACAGACAGGGCCCACTGAAGCTTTCTTT. Its protein is CARKQTGPTEAFF.

The chain employs TRBV4-1 and TRBJ2-7; 9 bases match TRBD2. After removal of 5 bases from V and 7 bases from J, the junction contained 12 bases not matched to a gene. The CDR3 spans 15 residues. From germline, CDR1 is MGHRA and CDR2 YSYEKL. CDR3 DNA sequence: TGCGCCAGCAGCGCTATTGGACTAGCGTCCCGTGAGCAGTACTTC. The encoded protein is CASSAIGLASREQYF.

The chain recombines TRBV7-7 with TRBJ2-5, with a weak D call TRBD2 (6 bases). This CDR3 region has 15 residues. Trimming took 5 bases from V and 1 from J, leaving 14 bases between them. Germline assignment: CDR1 SSHAT and CDR2 FNYEAQ (reference sequence). CDR3 DNA: TGTGCCAGCAGCCTCGGGGGAGGCCCCCAAGAGACCCAGTACTTC. Translation: CASSLGGGPQETQYF.

This clone was seen only a few times. The V and J genes are TRBV28 and TRBJ1-1; D is undetermined. Germline assignment: CDR1 MDHEN and CDR2 SYDVKM. Trimming shortened V by 7 bases and J by 2 bases, and 8 bases separated the two germline ends. CDR3 length equals 12 residues. The CDR3 sequence is CASTDSNTEAFF. The CDR3 region has the DNA TGTGCCAGCACCGATTCAAACACTGAAGCTTTCTTT.

The V gene is TRBV29-1, the J gene TRBJ2-2; D unresolved. CDR1 and CDR2 from the germline V gene are SQVTM and ANQGSEA. This CDR3 has 15 amino acids. Trimming removed 5 bases at V and 1 base at J, with 14 bases between. CDR3 in amino acids: CSVSPRAGNTGELFF. The CDR3 nucleotides read TGCAGCGTTAGTCCCCGGGCAGGGAACACCGGGGAGCTGTTTTTT.

The chain uses TRBV6-4 and TRBJ2-3; 10 bases agree with TRBD2. J gave up 1 base and V 4 bases, and 2 bases lay outside the gene matches. The germline gives CDR1 MRHNA, CDR2 SNTAGT. This CDR3 region has 15 residues. The CDR3 region is CASSATSGGTDTQYF. CDR3 nucleotides: TGTGCCAGCAGTGCTACTAGCGGGGGCACAGATACGCAGTATTTT.

The rearrangement uses TRBV6-5 and TRBJ2-3, with D perhaps TRBD1 or TRBD2 (6 bases each). CDR1 is MNHEY, CDR2 SVGAGI, per germline. The CDR3 is 15 amino acids. V shed 0 bases and J shed 1 base, with 8 bases lying between them. This chain's CDR3 is CASSYSGGGTDTQYF. Written as DNA, the CDR3 is TGTGCCAGCAGTTACTCGGGGGGCGGCACAGATACGCAGTATTTT.

The chain combines TRBV6-6 with TRBJ1-4; D is uncertain. The CDR3 loop spans 16 amino acids. Germline assignment: CDR1 MNHNY and CDR2 SVGAGI (reference sequence). V gave up 5 bases and J gave up 6 bases, with 19 bases separating them. This CDR3 is CASSTPVGQIDEKLFF. The CDR3 DNA reads as TGTGCCAGCAGTACACCGGTAGGGCAGATTGATGAAAAACTGTTTTTT.

This clone was detected only a few times. The chain is built from TRBV7-8 and TRBJ2-3; 13 bases line up with TRBD2. The ends lost 6 bases at V and 6 bases at J; junction bases unmatched: 9. Per germline, CDR1 SGHVS and CDR2 FQNEAQ. The CDR3 is 16 residues long. CDR3 sequence: CASRRGLAGKRDTQYF. The DNA of the CDR3 is TGTGCCAGCAGGAGGGGACTAGCGGGAAAGCGGGATACGCAGTATTTT.

The chain has TRBV19 and TRBJ1-1; D may be TRBD1 (5 bases). Germline V gene sequence: CDR1 LNHDA, CDR2 SQIVND (reference sequence). V was clipped by 7 bases and J by 1 base, with 10 bases between them. The CDR3 contains 13 residues. CDR3 nucleotide sequence: TGTGCCAGTATCCGCCAGGGGAACACTGAAGCTTTCTTT. Translation: CASIRQGNTEAFF.

Written as DNA, the CDR3 is TGTGCCAGCTCAGTAGGGGGTGGGGAGACCCAGTACTTC. Protein: CASSVGGGETQYF. The chain recombines TRBV18 with TRBJ2-5, with a possible D match to TRBD1 (6 bases). The CDR3 consists of 13 residues. V lost 5 bases, J lost 5 bases, and 12 bases lay in between. Germline CDR1 KGHSH, CDR2 LQKENI. Full variable domain (missing parts from reference TRBV18 and TRBJ2-5): NAGVMQNPRHLVRRRGQEARLRCSPMKGHSHVYWYRQLPEEGLKFMVYLQKENIIDESGMPKERFSAEFPKEGPSILRIQQVVRGDSAAYFCASSVGGGETQYFGPGTRLLVL.

Remarks on this clone: Within the sample, other DNA sequences also encode this same CDR3. In DNA, the CDR3 is TGTGCCAGTAGTATAAGGCCCGGGGAGCTGTTTTTT. Translated, it gives CASSIRPGELFF. The rearrangement uses TRBV19 and TRBJ2-2; D remains unclear. CDR3 length: 12 residues. The V gene's germline CDR1 is LNHDA and CDR2 SQIVND (reference sequence). V dropped 2 bases and J dropped 6 bases, with 4 bases sitting between them.

This clone appeared a single time. The V gene is TRBV5-1, the J gene TRBJ2-2, with TRBD2 matching over 12 bases. V shed 0 bases, J shed 7 bases, and the junction held 4 bases outside the gene matches. Germline V gene sequence: CDR1 SGHRS, CDR2 YFSETQ. This CDR3 region has 16 residues. The CDR3 reads CASSLDGLAGLGELFF. CDR3 in DNA: TGCGCCAGCAGCTTGGATGGACTAGCGGGACTCGGGGAGCTGTTTTTT. Full variable domain (remainder filled in from reference TRBV5-1 and TRBJ2-2): KAGVTQTPRYLIKTRGQQVTLSCSPISGHRSVSWYQQTPGQGLQFLFEYFSETQRNKGNFPGRFSGRQFSNSRSEMNVSTLELGDSALYLCASSLDGLAGLGELFFGEGSRLTVL.